One T cell receptor beta chain is described in this entry. Its specificity is unknown. The sample holds other DNA sequences that translate to the same CDR3. The sample comes from a study of PD-1 blockade in classical Hodgkin lymphoma. Regarding the study as a whole: Newly diagnosed patients were said to have less baseline TCR diversity than healthy donors did.

Data came from immunoSEQ multiplex PCR; TCRdb stores just in-frame clones and leaves some out. Among tens of thousands of clones listed, around 90% were seen once. The ends lost 3 bases at V and 5 bases at J; junction bases unmatched: 7. The germline V gene encodes CDR1 SGHNT and CDR2 YYREEE (reference sequence). CDR3 size: 16 residues. Time point of the sample: newly diagnosed, previously untreated cHL patient sample. The chain has TRBV5-4 and TRBJ2-2, with TRBD1 matching over 10 bases. The sequence was collected from a human donor with classical Hodgkin lymphoma. The material sequenced was peripheral blood mononuclear cells (PBMCs). This CDR3 reads CASSSSGTGVTGELFF. The CDR3 DNA follows: TGTGCCAGCAGCTCCTCAGGGACAGGGGTTACCGGGGAGCTGTTTTTT.